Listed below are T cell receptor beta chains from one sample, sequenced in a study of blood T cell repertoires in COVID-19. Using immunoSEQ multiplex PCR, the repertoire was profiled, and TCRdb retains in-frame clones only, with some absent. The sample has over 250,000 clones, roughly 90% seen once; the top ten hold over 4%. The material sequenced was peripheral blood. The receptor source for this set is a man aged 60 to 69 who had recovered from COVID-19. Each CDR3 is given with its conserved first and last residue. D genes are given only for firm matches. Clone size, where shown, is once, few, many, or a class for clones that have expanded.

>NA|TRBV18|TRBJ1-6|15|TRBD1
TGTGCCAGCTCACCAAGGACAGGGCCAAATTCACCCCTCCACTTT
CASSPRTGPNSPLHF
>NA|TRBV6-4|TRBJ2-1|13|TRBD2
TGTGCCAGCAGTGCGAGCGGGGGGTATGAGCAGTTCTTC
CASSASGGYEQFF
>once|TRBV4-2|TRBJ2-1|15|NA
TGTGCCAGCAGCCAAGAGGGGGGGGCCGTCAATGAGCAGTTCTTC
CASSQEGGAVNEQFF
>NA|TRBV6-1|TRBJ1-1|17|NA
TGTGCCAGCAGTGAAGTCGCAGGGTTGGGTCAGGGAACTGAAGCTTTCTTT
CASSEVAGLGQGTEAFF
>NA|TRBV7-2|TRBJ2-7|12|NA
TGTGCCAGCACAGATGCTAGAGGCGAGCAGTACTTC
CASTDARGEQYF
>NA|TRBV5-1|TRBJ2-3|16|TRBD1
TGCGCCAGCAGCTTGGGGGACAGGGACTTCGCAGATACGCAGTATTTT
CASSLGDRDFADTQYF
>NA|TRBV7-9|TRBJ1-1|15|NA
TGTGCCAGCAGCTTAGCAACAGCCGGAAACACTGAAGCTTTCTTT
CASSLATAGNTEAFF
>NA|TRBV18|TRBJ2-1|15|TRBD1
TGTGCCAGCTCACCAGACAGGGTTGTCCACAATGAGCAGTTCTTC
CASSPDRVVHNEQFF
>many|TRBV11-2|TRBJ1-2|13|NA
TGTGCCAGCAGCTTGTACACAGGGCAAGGCTACACCTTC
CASSLYTGQGYTF
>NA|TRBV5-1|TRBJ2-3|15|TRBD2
TGCGCCAGCAGCTTGGAGTTAGCGGGGCAAGATACGCAGTATTTT
CASSLELAGQDTQYF
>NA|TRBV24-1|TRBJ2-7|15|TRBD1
TGTGCCACCAGTGATCCCGGGACAGGGAACCACGAGCAGTACTTC
CATSDPGTGNHEQYF
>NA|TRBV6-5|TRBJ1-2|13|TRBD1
TGTGCCAGCAGTTCGACAGGGGCCTATGGCTACACCTTC
CASSSTGAYGYTF
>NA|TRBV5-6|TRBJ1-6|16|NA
TGTGCCAGCAGTGATACCCTAGGGGCAGGTAATTCACCCCTCCACTTT
CASSDTLGAGNSPLHF
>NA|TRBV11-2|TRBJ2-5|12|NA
TGTGCCAGCAGCTGGTTGAGTGGGACCCAGTACTTC
CASSWLSGTQYF
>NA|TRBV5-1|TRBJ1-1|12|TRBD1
TGCGCCAGCAGAGACAGGGACACTGAAGCTTTCTTT
CASRDRDTEAFF
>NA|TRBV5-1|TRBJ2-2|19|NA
TGCGCCAGCACCTTGTTCACCCCGAGTACGGGGGTAGGGACCGGGGAGCTGTTTTTT
CASTLFTPSTGVGTGELFF
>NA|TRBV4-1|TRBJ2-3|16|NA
TGCGCCAGCAGCCAAGCGGGGGTGACTAGCACAGATACGCAGTATTTT
CASSQAGVTSTDTQYF
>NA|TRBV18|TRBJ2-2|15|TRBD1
TGTGCCAGCTCAACGGGACAGGGTCGAACCGGGGAGCTGTTTTTT
CASSTGQGRTGELFF
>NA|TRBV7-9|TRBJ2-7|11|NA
TGTGCCAGCAGCCCACTCTACGAGCAGTACTTC
CASSPLYEQYF
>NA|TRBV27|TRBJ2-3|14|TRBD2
TGTGCCAGCAGGTTGCGGGGGGCTACAGATACGCAGTATTTT
CASRLRGATDTQYF
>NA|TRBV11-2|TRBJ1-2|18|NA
TGTGCCAGCAGCTTAGGGGTTCTAGGGGGGGCATCTTACTATGGCTACACCTTC
CASSLGVLGGASYYGYTF
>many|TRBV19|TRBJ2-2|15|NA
TGTGCCAGCTCTAACAGGGTCATAATAGCCGGGGAGCTGTTTTTT
CASSNRVIIAGELFF
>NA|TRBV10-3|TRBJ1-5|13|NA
TGTGCCATCAGTGCTAATCCTAATCAGCCCCAGCATTTT
CAISANPNQPQHF
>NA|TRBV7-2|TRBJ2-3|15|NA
TGTGCCAGCAGCTTAGGCTCTGGCAGCACAGATACGCAGTATTTT
CASSLGSGSTDTQYF
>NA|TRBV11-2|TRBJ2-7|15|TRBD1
TGTGCCAGCAGCTTAGATCGGGACAGCTCCTACGAGCAGTACTTC
CASSLDRDSSYEQYF
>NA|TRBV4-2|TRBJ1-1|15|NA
TGTGCCAGCAGCCAAGTGACAGGAGCCAACACTGAAGCTTTCTTT
CASSQVTGANTEAFF
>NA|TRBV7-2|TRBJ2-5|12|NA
TGTGCCAGCAGCCCTAGGGGGGAGACCCAGTACTTC
CASSPRGETQYF
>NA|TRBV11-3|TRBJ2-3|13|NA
TGTGCCAGCAGCTTAAAGAACTCGGATACGCAGTATTTT
CASSLKNSDTQYF
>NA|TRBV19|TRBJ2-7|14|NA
TGTGCCAGTAGTGCCCCGGGTTTCTCCTACGAGCAGTACTTC
CASSAPGFSYEQYF
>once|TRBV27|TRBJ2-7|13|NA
TGTGCCAGCAGTTACCGCGACAGAAGGCGGCAGTACTTC
CASSYRDRRRQYF
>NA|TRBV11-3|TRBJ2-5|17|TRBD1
TGTGCCAGCAGCTTAGCGGGGCAGGGGGCCTACCAAGAGACCCAGTACTTC
CASSLAGQGAYQETQYF
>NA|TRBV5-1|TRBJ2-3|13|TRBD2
TGCGCCAGCTATAGCGGGGGAACGGATACGCAGTATTTT
CASYSGGTDTQYF
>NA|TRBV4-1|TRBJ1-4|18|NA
TGCGCCAGCAGCCAAGTTTCTGCCGGAGTTGCAACTAATGAAAAACTGTTTTTT
CASSQVSAGVATNEKLFF